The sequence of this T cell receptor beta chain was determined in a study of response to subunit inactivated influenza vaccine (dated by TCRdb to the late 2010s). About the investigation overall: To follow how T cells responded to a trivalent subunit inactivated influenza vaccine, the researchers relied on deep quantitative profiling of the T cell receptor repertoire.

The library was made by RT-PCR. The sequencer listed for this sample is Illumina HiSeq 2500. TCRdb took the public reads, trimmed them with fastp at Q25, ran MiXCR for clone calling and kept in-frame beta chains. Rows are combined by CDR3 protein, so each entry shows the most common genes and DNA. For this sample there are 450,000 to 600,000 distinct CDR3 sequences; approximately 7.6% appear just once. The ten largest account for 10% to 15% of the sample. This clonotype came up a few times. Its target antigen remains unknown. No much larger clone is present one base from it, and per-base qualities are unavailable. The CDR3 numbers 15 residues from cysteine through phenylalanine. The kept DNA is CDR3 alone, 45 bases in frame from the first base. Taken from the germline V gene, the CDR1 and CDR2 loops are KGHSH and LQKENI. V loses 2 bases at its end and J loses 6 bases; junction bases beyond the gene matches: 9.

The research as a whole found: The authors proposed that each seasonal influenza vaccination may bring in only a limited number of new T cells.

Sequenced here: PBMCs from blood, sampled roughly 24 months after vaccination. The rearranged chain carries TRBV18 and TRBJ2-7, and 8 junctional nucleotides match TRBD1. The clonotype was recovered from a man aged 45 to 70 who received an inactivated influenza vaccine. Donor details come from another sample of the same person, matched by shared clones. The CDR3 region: CASSPVGQGAGEQYF. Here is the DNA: TGTGCCAGCTCACCAGTGGGGCAGGGGGCAGGCGAGCAGTACTTC.